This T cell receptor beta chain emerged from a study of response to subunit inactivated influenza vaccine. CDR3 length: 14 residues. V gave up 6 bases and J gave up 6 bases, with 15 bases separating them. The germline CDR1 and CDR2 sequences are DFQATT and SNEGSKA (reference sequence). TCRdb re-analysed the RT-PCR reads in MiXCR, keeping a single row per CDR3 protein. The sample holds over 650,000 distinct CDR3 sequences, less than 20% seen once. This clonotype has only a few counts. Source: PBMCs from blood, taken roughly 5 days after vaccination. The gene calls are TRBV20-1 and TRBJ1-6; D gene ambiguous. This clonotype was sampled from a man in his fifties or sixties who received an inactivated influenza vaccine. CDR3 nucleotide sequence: TGCAGTGCCCTCTGGGTAAGAGCTAATTCACCCCTCCACTTT. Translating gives CSALWVRANSPLHF.